Each of the 5 T cell receptor beta chains below was sequenced from the same sample in a study of cytomegalovirus exposure and HLA in healthy donors. PCR involved 60 Vbeta and 13 Jbeta primers. Clones were sequenced by immunoSEQ multiplex PCR, and TCRdb holds only the in-frame ones, with some missing. The sample lists 200,000 to 300,000 clones, approximately 85% occurring once. Sequencing input: PBMCs. The receptor source for this set is a woman in her forties in good health and CMV-seropositive.

The chain recombines TRBV7-9 with TRBJ2-1; D might be TRBD2 (5 bases). The CDR3 spans 15 residues. Germline lookup yields CDR1 SEHNR and CDR2 FQNEAQ (reference sequence). Deletions cut 2 bases from V and 6 bases from J, with 14 bases between. The CDR3 spells CASSLLGSAVNEQFF. The CDR3 nucleotides read TGTGCCAGCAGCTTACTCGGTAGCGCGGTCAATGAGCAGTTCTTC.

The chain combines TRBV29-1 with TRBJ2-1; D perhaps matches TRBD1 (5 bases). Germline lookup yields CDR1 SQVTM and CDR2 ANQGSEA. V was cut by 6 bases and J by 6 bases, with 9 bases left in between. CDR3 length equals 11 residues. CDR3 in amino acids: CSVAQVNEQFF. The CDR3 DNA sequence: TGCAGCGTAGCACAGGTCAATGAGCAGTTCTTC.

This chain links TRBV5-8 with TRBJ2-1; 12 bases line up with TRBD2. This CDR3 region has 16 residues. After removal of 2 bases from V and 5 bases from J, the junction contained 5 bases not matched to a gene. Germline lookup yields CDR1 SGHTS and CDR2 YDEGEE. CDR3 in amino acids: CASSFLTSGRHNEQFF. As DNA, the CDR3 is TGTGCCAGCAGCTTTTTGACTAGCGGGAGACACAATGAGCAGTTCTTC.

The chain uses TRBV28 and TRBJ2-7; TRBD1 matches at 8 bases. The CDR3 runs to 17 residues. CDR1 and CDR2 from the germline V gene are MDHEN and SYDVKM. V shed 5 bases, J shed 2 bases, and the junction held 14 bases outside the gene matches. The DNA of the CDR3 is TGTGCCAGCAGTCTCTGGACAGGGAACGCCTTAACCTACGAGCAGTACTTC. It translates to CASSLWTGNALTYEQYF.

The CDR3 bases are TGTGCCAGCAGTACAAGGACAGGGAATGGGGAGACCCAGTACTTC. It translates to CASSTRTGNGETQYF. The chain uses TRBV25-1 and TRBJ2-5; 8 nucleotides agree with TRBD1. The germline V gene encodes CDR1 MGHDK and CDR2 SYGVNS. The CDR3 runs 15 residues. The V and J ends lost 5 bases and 5 bases, in that order; junction bases with no gene match: 10.